One and the same sample provided the 3 T cell receptor beta chains below, sequenced in a study of T-cell reconstitution after alpha-beta-depleted transplantation in children. Using unique molecular identifiers, the investigators prepared the TCRbeta library. TCRdb reanalysed the PCR reads using MiXCR and keeps one entry per CDR3 protein. The sample shows tens of thousands of distinct CDR3 sequences, around 9% of them seen only once. The sequenced sample was PBMCs, mostly from graft donor cells, obtained 60 days after TCRalphabeta/CD19-depleted stem cell transplant. The receptors originated from a male patient between 2 and 9 years old who had a stem cell transplant for chronic granulomatous disease, so the T cells may come from the graft donor.

This clonotype was seen a handful of times. This chain joins TRBV4-1 and TRBJ1-2, with 7 bases lining up with TRBD1. The CDR3 spans 13 residues. V dropped 5 bases and J dropped 2; count of bases not matched to a gene: 2. Germline CDR1 is MGHRA and CDR2 is YSYEKL. CDR3 DNA: TGCGCCAGCAGCTTGACAGGGAACTATGGCTACACCTTC. It is translated as CASSLTGNYGYTF.

This clonotype was seen repeatedly, ten times or more. The chain is built from TRBV12-5 and TRBJ2-1, with TRBD2 matching 9 bases. Trimming cost V 6 bases and J 8 bases; bases outside gene matches: 2. Germline lookup yields CDR1 LGHNT and CDR2 FRNRAP. CDR3 length equals 12 residues. The CDR3 sequence: CASGSGRYEQFF. In DNA, the CDR3 is TGTGCTAGTGGGAGCGGGAGGTATGAGCAGTTCTTC.

This clonotype was counted ten times or more. The chain links TRBV7-9 to TRBJ2-7, with TRBD2 matching 14 bases. CDR3 size: 17 residues. V dropped 5 bases and J dropped 5; count of bases not matched to a gene: 11. From germline, CDR1 is SEHNR and CDR2 FQNEAQ (reference sequence). CDR3: CASSRTSGRLIGNEQYF. The CDR3 bases are TGTGCCAGCAGCCGGACTAGCGGGAGGCTAATAGGCAACGAGCAGTACTTC.